This T cell receptor (beta chain) was retrieved from a study of T cell responses to AZD1222 COVID-19 vaccine. TCRdb's copy holds only in-frame clones and misses some; the assay was immunoSEQ multiplex PCR. The data show fewer than 180,000 clones, approximately 94% seen once. General study points: The study found vaccine-associated CD4 TCRs spanning spike, dominant at 160-218 and 743-854. Unmutated variant regions are reportedly the target of nearly half of TCRs that are spike-specific.

To note about this clone: The antigen remains unidentified.

The CDR3 is made up of 14 amino acids. Between the trimmed V and J ends, which lost 3 bases and 6 bases, there was a span of 14 bases. Germline CDR1 reads MNHEY; CDR2 reads SMNVEV (reference sequence). This specimen was peripheral blood, taken on day 0 of AZD1222 vaccination. The receptor comes from an adult in good health. The chain uses TRBV27 and TRBJ1-1, with D unresolved. The CDR3 DNA reads as TGTGCCAGCAGTTTCCGGAGGGCCGCTCCTGAAGCTTTCTTT. It translates to CASSFRRAAPEAFF.